These 23 T cell receptor beta chains originate from one sample sequenced in a study of shared clonotypes between healthy human individuals. Generated by immunoSEQ multiplex PCR, the TCRdb table keeps only in-frame clones and is missing some. The sample consists of 2 million to 2.5 million clones, under 97% of them appearing once. Material for sequencing was naive CD4+ T cells sorted from blood. Subset defined: CD45RA+ positively selected. These receptor sequences come from a man between 18 and 29 years old in good health.

This clone was picked up one time. This chain links TRBV28 with TRBJ2-5; 8 nucleotides match TRBD2. This CDR3 is 16 amino acids long. The germline CDR1 and CDR2 sequences are MDHEN and SYDVKM. The J segment lost 1 base and the V segment lost 3 bases, leaving 7 bases of the junction unmatched. Written as DNA, the CDR3 is TGTGCCAGCAGTTTTCGGGCTAGCGGGTCCCAAGAGACCCAGTACTTC. This gives the protein CASSFRASGSQETQYF.

The chain employs TRBV2 and TRBJ1-1, with 8 bases lining up with TRBD1. After removal of 4 bases from V and 4 bases from J, the junction contained 8 bases not matched to a gene. Germline V gene data show CDR1 as SNHLY and CDR2 as FYNNEI. The CDR3 extends over 15 amino acids. CDR3 sequence reads: CASSAAQGGGTEAFF. The CDR3 DNA is TGTGCCAGCAGTGCCGCACAGGGGGGAGGCACTGAAGCTTTCTTT.

Note on this clone: At one boundary the junction diverges from the germline segment, which might be a read error. The chain employs TRBV5-6 and TRBJ2-7, with unresolved D. The CDR3 is 12 amino acids. CDR1 SGHDT and CDR2 YYEEEE come from the germline V gene. CDR3 nucleotide sequence: TGTGCCAGCAGCAAATACCGACTCGAGGAGTACTTC. Translated, it gives CASSKYRLEEYF. Drawing the rest from reference TRBV5-6 and TRBJ2-7, the complete variable domain is DAGVTQSPTHLIKTRGQQVTLRCSPKSGHDTVSWYQQALGQGPQFIFQYYEEEERQRGNFPDRFSGHQFPNYSSELNVNALLLGDSALYLCASSKYRLEEYFGPGTRLTVT.

This chain joins TRBV9 and TRBJ2-5, with D tentatively TRBD1 (8 bases). Trimming took off 2 bases at V and 3 bases at J, with 14 bases between the two ends. The germline V gene has CDR1 SGDLS and CDR2 YYNGEE. The CDR3 runs 15 residues. The CDR3 sequence is CASSVRQGREETQYF. Written as DNA, the CDR3 is TGTGCCAGCAGCGTTCGACAGGGGAGGGAAGAGACCCAGTACTTC.

V usage is TRBV4-1 and J usage is TRBJ2-3, with D uncertain. The V and J ends lost 0 bases and 4 bases respectively, with 11 bases between them. This CDR3 contains 15 residues. Per the germline V gene, CDR1 is MGHRA and CDR2 is YSYEKL. The CDR3 DNA is TGCGCCAGCAGCCAAGAGGCCCAAGCCCCAGATACGCAGTATTTT. Translating gives CASSQEAQAPDTQYF.

The chain has TRBV6-4 and TRBJ2-1, with 11 bases aligning to TRBD2. The CDR3 consists of 16 residues. The J segment lost 0 bases and the V segment lost 8 bases, leaving 6 bases of the junction unmatched. Germline V gene lookup returns CDR1 MRHNA and CDR2 SNTAGT. CDR3 in amino acids: CASLGLAVSSYNEQFF. The CDR3 DNA follows: TGTGCCAGCCTGGGACTAGCGGTAAGCTCCTACAATGAGCAGTTCTTC.

This clone was picked up one time. The junction departs from germline at one end; a sequencing error may be responsible. The rearrangement joins TRBV10-2 to TRBJ1-4, with D perhaps TRBD1 (6 bases). Germline values: CDR1 WSHSY, CDR2 SAAADI. The CDR3 contains 14 residues. CDR3 sequence: CASRESGADEKLFF. The CDR3 coding sequence is TGCGCCAGCAGAGAGTCGGGGGCGGATGAAAAACTGTTTTTT.

The chain couples TRBV28 to TRBJ1-2; 7 bases agree with TRBD1. This CDR3 is built from 12 residues. The junction had 5 bases not matched to a gene; V was cut back by 5 bases and J by 8 bases. In germline, CDR1 is MDHEN, CDR2 SYDVKM. The CDR3 coding sequence is TGTGCCAGCAGTCCAGACAGGGTCGGCTACACCTTC. It encodes CASSPDRVGYTF.

Only a few counts were recorded for this clone. The chain is built from TRBV27 and TRBJ2-1; either TRBD1 or TRBD2 may supply D (5 bases each). Looked up from germline, CDR1 is MNHEY and CDR2 is SMNVEV (reference sequence). This CDR3 has 13 residues. Trimming cost V 0 bases and J 5 bases, with 5 bases left between them. CDR3 nucleotide sequence: TGTGCCAGCAGTTTATCGGGGGACAATGAGCAGTTCTTC. It specifies CASSLSGDNEQFF.

This CDR3 reads CASSRMTVSNTGELFF. For the CDR3, the DNA is TGTGCCAGCAGCCGCATGACCGTTTCGAACACCGGGGAGCTGTTTTTT. V usage is TRBV7-9 and J usage is TRBJ2-2, with D unclear. This CDR3 has 16 residues. Deletions cut 5 bases from V and 0 bases from J, with 13 bases between. Germline CDR1 reads SEHNR; CDR2 reads FQNEAQ (reference sequence).

The chain has TRBV7-2 and TRBJ1-1; D not certain. The germline gives CDR1 SGHTA, CDR2 FQGNSA. Trimming stripped 2 bases from V and 5 bases from J, with 9 bases between. The CDR3 has 13 amino acids. The CDR3 loop is CASSLNRRTEAFF. Here the CDR3 DNA reads TGTGCCAGCAGCTTAAACCGTAGGACTGAAGCTTTCTTT.

This clone was picked up a small number of times. The chain links TRBV4-1 to TRBJ1-6; no clear D. V lost 0 bases and J lost 0, with 9 bases in between. This CDR3 is 17 amino acids long. CDR1 MGHRA and CDR2 YSYEKL come from the germline V gene. This CDR3 reads CASSQDTRGSYNSPLHF. Written as DNA, the CDR3 is TGCGCCAGCAGCCAAGATACGCGGGGCTCCTATAATTCACCCCTCCACTTT.

The chain carries TRBV18 and TRBJ1-1; D uncertain. The CDR3 spans 15 residues. V gave up 3 bases and J gave up 2 bases, with 13 bases separating them. Germline loops: CDR1 KGHSH, CDR2 LQKENI. The CDR3 DNA is TGTGCCAGCTCACCGTCTCGGCCGGCCAACACTGAAGCTTTCTTT. Its protein is CASSPSRPANTEAFF.

The V gene is TRBV15, the J gene TRBJ1-4; D unclear. Trimming removed 3 bases from V and 8 bases from J, with 13 bases in between. The CDR3 is 14 amino acids. Germline V gives CDR1 LNHNV, CDR2 YYDKDF (reference sequence). The CDR3 DNA reads TGTGCCACCAGCAGGGACCGGTCGCAGGAAAAACTGTTTTTT. This translates into CATSRDRSQEKLFF.

J is TRBJ2-3 and V is TRBV5-1; D perhaps matches TRBD1 (6 bases). This CDR3 comprises 16 residues. The germline V and J ends were trimmed by 1 base and 1 base, with 13 bases remaining between them. Germline CDR1 reads SGHRS; CDR2 reads YFSETQ. The CDR3 DNA sequence: TGCGCCAGCAGCTTGAGTACAGGGCCGGGCACAGATACGCAGTATTTT. Its protein is CASSLSTGPGTDTQYF.

On this clone: Other DNA sequences from this sample encode an identical CDR3 as well. The CDR3 sequence is CASSLPSYEQYF. The DNA for the CDR3 is TGCGCCAGCAGCTTGCCATCCTACGAGCAGTACTTC. The chain employs TRBV5-1 and TRBJ2-7; the D is unclear. Germline V gives CDR1 SGHRS, CDR2 YFSETQ. The CDR3 consists of 12 residues. V lost 1 base and J lost 1, with 3 bases in between.

V gene TRBV28 combines with J gene TRBJ1-2; 7 nucleotides match TRBD1. The trim removed 2 bases at V and 4 bases at J, leaving 7 bases unmatched. Looked up from germline, CDR1 is MDHEN and CDR2 is SYDVKM. This CDR3 is 15 amino acids long. CDR3 in amino acids: CASSLRGPGGYGYTF. The CDR3 DNA reads as TGTGCCAGCAGTTTAAGGGGGCCAGGGGGCTATGGCTACACCTTC.

The J gene is TRBJ1-2, the V gene TRBV7-8, with 8 nucleotides matching TRBD1. Germline V CDR1 and CDR2: SGHVS, FQNEAQ. CDR3 length equals 17 residues. The ends lost 4 bases at V and 5 bases at J; junction bases unmatched: 15. As DNA, the CDR3 is TGTGCCAGCAGCTCAACCGCCGGGACAGGATCATTGTATGGCTACACCTTC. Translated: CASSSTAGTGSLYGYTF.

This clone appeared once. V gene TRBV19 combines with J gene TRBJ2-3, with TRBD2 matching 7 bases. Germline loops: CDR1 LNHDA, CDR2 SQIVND (reference sequence). V trimming: 0 bases; J trimming: 1 base; junction bases outside the gene matches: 4. The CDR3 length is 16 residues. For the CDR3, the DNA is TGTGCCAGTAGTATAGACGGCGGGAGCGGCACAGATACGCAGTATTTT. This translates into CASSIDGGSGTDTQYF.

The chain uses TRBV5-1 and TRBJ2-7; 8 bases are shared with TRBD1. The germline CDR1 and CDR2 sequences are SGHRS and YFSETQ. J gave up 2 bases and V 4 bases, and 8 bases lay outside the gene matches. This CDR3 contains 15 residues. The CDR3 is CASSAPGQEAYEQYF. The CDR3 DNA sequence: TGCGCCAGCAGCGCACCGGGACAGGAAGCCTACGAGCAGTACTTC.

The CDR3 nucleotides read TGTGCCAGCAGTTTACAGGGAGCCCATCAGCCCCAGCATTTT. Its protein product is CASSLQGAHQPQHF. The chain joins TRBV28 to TRBJ1-5, with a tentative D call TRBD1 (5 bases). V was cut by 2 bases and J by 5 bases, with 10 bases left in between. Looked up from germline, CDR1 is MDHEN and CDR2 is SYDVKM. This CDR3 comprises 14 residues.

The chain has TRBV10-3 and TRBJ2-3; 11 nucleotides line up with TRBD1. V shed 6 bases and J 4 bases; nucleotides not matched to a gene: 6. The germline V gene encodes CDR1 ENHRY and CDR2 SYGVKD. The CDR3 runs 15 residues. For the CDR3, the DNA is TGTGCCATCAGCCCGGACAGGGGGCAAGCAGATACGCAGTATTTT. It is translated as CAISPDRGQADTQYF.

The J gene is TRBJ1-4, the V gene TRBV6-1; a possible D gene is TRBD1 (6 bases). This CDR3 is built from 15 residues. Trimming pared 6 bases from V and 0 bases from J, leaving 11 bases between. Germline values: CDR1 MNHNS, CDR2 SASEGT. The CDR3: CASRDWTATNEKLFF. The CDR3 nucleotides are TGTGCCAGCAGGGATTGGACAGCAACTAATGAAAAACTGTTTTTT.